The 21 T cell receptor beta chains below all came from one sample that was sequenced in a study of blood T cell repertoires in COVID-19. The repertoire was sequenced with immunoSEQ multiplex PCR; TCRdb's copy has only in-frame clones and lacks some. The sample carries 200,000 to 300,000 clones, approximately 88% recorded once. Sequencing was done on a sample of PBMCs or T cells enriched from blood (not recorded which). All receptors derive from a woman between 35 and 50 years old who had been exposed to COVID-19.

The CDR3 DNA sequence: TGTGCCAGCAGTGGTAGGACTAGCGGGAGGGGTTCCGGGGAGCTGTTTTTT. The encoded protein is CASSGRTSGRGSGELFF. V usage is TRBV6-1 and J usage is TRBJ2-2; the match to TRBD2 covers 15 bases. V dropped 4 bases and J dropped 6; count of bases not matched to a gene: 6. The CDR3 spans 17 residues. Germline CDR1 reads MNHNS; CDR2 reads SASEGT.

The DNA for the CDR3 is TGTGCCCCCTTTGAGGACAGCGGTGCGCAGTTCTTC. It yields the protein CAPFEDSGAQFF. V is TRBV3-1 (or the pseudogene TRBV3-2) and J is TRBJ2-1; possible D gene TRBD1, 6 bases. Germline CDR1 LGHDT, CDR2 YNNKEL (reference sequence). Trimming left V 11 bases short and J 12 bases short, with 20 bases between. The CDR3 is made up of 12 amino acids.

This chain joins TRBV12-5 and TRBJ2-3; TRBD2 aligns across 11 bases. J gave up 4 bases and V 6 bases, and 6 bases lay outside the gene matches. Germline V gives CDR1 LGHNT, CDR2 FRNRAP. The CDR3 contains 15 residues. The CDR3 DNA follows: TGTGCTAGTGGCCCACTAGCGGGAGCATCAGATACGCAGTATTTT. It codes for CASGPLAGASDTQYF.

The chain employs TRBV6-2 or TRBV6-3 and TRBJ2-3; 7 bases are shared with TRBD2. CDR1 and CDR2 from the germline V gene are MNHEY and SVGEGT. There are 15 residues in the CDR3. The junction had 12 bases not matched to a gene; V was cut back by 4 bases and J by 8 bases. The CDR3 DNA sequence: TGTGCCAGCAGTTTAACGGGAGGCCTGAGAGGTACGCAGTATTTT. It codes for CASSLTGGLRGTQYF.

The chain recombines TRBV5-5 with TRBJ2-7; the match to TRBD2 covers 10 bases. CDR1 and CDR2 (germline): SGHKS, YYEKEE (reference sequence). The V gene end was trimmed by 2 bases and the J gene end by 5 bases; junction bases not matched to a gene: 4. CDR3 length: 14 amino acids. The CDR3 sequence: CASSLAGGLHEQYF. DNA for the CDR3: TGTGCCAGCAGCTTAGCGGGGGGGCTCCACGAGCAGTACTTC.

V gene TRBV7-2 combines with J gene TRBJ2-1, with TRBD2 as a possible D gene (5 bases). Trimming removed 2 bases at V and 6 bases at J, with 8 bases between. Germline CDR1 and CDR2: SGHTA and FQGNSA. The CDR3 is 13 residues long. CDR3 in amino acids: CASSLRGSNEQFF. In nucleotides, the CDR3 is TGTGCCAGCAGCTTACGGGGTAGCAATGAGCAGTTCTTC.

V usage is TRBV18 and J usage is TRBJ1-1; TRBD1 aligns across 7 bases. The CDR3 contains 13 residues. Germline V gene lookup returns CDR1 KGHSH and CDR2 LQKENI. The ends lost 3 bases at V and 8 bases at J; junction bases unmatched: 6. CDR3 loop: CASSPGQKQEAFF. In nucleotides, the CDR3 is TGTGCCAGCTCACCGGGACAGAAGCAAGAAGCTTTCTTT.

This clone has only a few counts. The gene calls are TRBV5-1 and TRBJ1-2, with 11 nucleotides matching TRBD1. Trimming removed 4 bases from V and 3 bases from J; junction bases left unmatched: 8. This CDR3 has 16 residues. Germline V gene data show CDR1 as SGHRS and CDR2 as YFSETQ. CDR3 nucleotides: TGCGCCAGCAGCGCCGGGACAGGGGGGACTGACTATGGCTACACCTTC. Protein product: CASSAGTGGTDYGYTF.

The chain recombines TRBV11-3 with TRBJ2-3, with TRBD2 identical over 7 bases. V trimming: 3 bases; J trimming: 6 bases; junction bases outside the gene matches: 6. This CDR3 has 14 residues. CDR1 is SGHNT and CDR2 is YENEEA in the germline V gene. CDR3 bases: TGTGCCAGCAGCTTGCAAAGGCGGGGGGATACGCAGTATTTT. Encoded protein: CASSLQRRGDTQYF.

V and J are TRBV18 and TRBJ1-2; no clear D gene. Germline V lookup: CDR1 KGHSH, CDR2 LQKENI. The CDR3 has 15 amino acids. The germline V and J ends were trimmed by 2 bases and 8 bases, with 18 bases remaining between them. The chain's CDR3 is CASSPSLRTDLGYTF. CDR3 bases: TGTGCCAGCTCACCATCATTAAGGACTGATCTCGGCTACACCTTC. The variable domain in full, completed from reference TRBV18 and TRBJ1-2, reads NAGVMQNPRHLVRRRGQEARLRCSPMKGHSHVYWYRQLPEEGLKFMVYLQKENIIDESGMPKERFSAEFPKEGPSILRIQQVVRGDSAAYFCASSPSLRTDLGYTFGSGTRLTVV.

The chain recombines TRBV3-1 (or the pseudogene TRBV3-2) with TRBJ1-2; D gene uncertain. This CDR3 contains 14 residues. V was cut by 3 bases and J by 4 bases, with 12 bases left in between. The germline CDR1 and CDR2 sequences are LGHDT and YNNKEL (reference sequence). CDR3: CASSQGLVSYGYTF. The CDR3 coding sequence is TGTGCCAGCAGCCAGGGCTTGGTATCCTATGGCTACACCTTC.

This chain uses TRBV27 with TRBJ2-7, with 9 bases identical to TRBD2. This CDR3 region has 15 residues. V dropped 3 bases and J dropped 4; count of bases not matched to a gene: 7. The germline CDR1 and CDR2 sequences are MNHEY and SMNVEV (reference sequence). Written as DNA, the CDR3 is TGTGCCAGCAGTTTGGCGGGGGGGCCTCTGTACGAGCAGTACTTC. Protein sequence: CASSLAGGPLYEQYF.

This clone has only one observation. The chain couples TRBV10-3 to TRBJ2-3; 9 bases are shared with TRBD2. V was pared by 3 bases and J by 4 bases, with 8 bases of the junction left unmatched. Germline V lookup: CDR1 ENHRY, CDR2 SYGVKD. This CDR3 has 16 amino acids. The CDR3 is CAISEGASGAPDTQYF. The CDR3 DNA reads TGTGCCATCAGTGAAGGGGCTAGCGGGGCTCCAGATACGCAGTATTTT.

J is TRBJ2-5 and V is TRBV18, with TRBD1 matching 10 bases. The length of the CDR3 is 15 residues. Trimming removed 3 bases from V and 5 bases from J; junction bases left unmatched: 6. The germline gives CDR1 KGHSH, CDR2 LQKENI. CDR3 in amino acids: CASSPGTGARETQYF. CDR3 DNA: TGTGCCAGCTCACCCGGGACAGGGGCTCGCGAGACCCAGTACTTC. The full variable domain, completed using reference TRBV18 and TRBJ2-5, is NAGVMQNPRHLVRRRGQEARLRCSPMKGHSHVYWYRQLPEEGLKFMVYLQKENIIDESGMPKERFSAEFPKEGPSILRIQQVVRGDSAAYFCASSPGTGARETQYFGPGTRLLVL.

The chain links TRBV7-8 to TRBJ2-3; 8 bases line up with TRBD2. The V gene's germline CDR1 is SGHVS and CDR2 FQNEAQ. V lost 6 bases to trimming and J lost 1 base; unmatched junction nucleotides: 18. CDR3 size: 19 residues. In DNA, the CDR3 is TGTGCCAGCAGGCCCCAGAGGCGGGGGGCGGACCCTCGCACAGATACGCAGTATTTT. It translates to CASRPQRRGADPRTDTQYF.

V and J are TRBV23-1 and TRBJ2-3, with D maybe TRBD2 (6 bases). TRBV23-1 is classed as an ORF, of uncertain function. V was trimmed by 3 bases and J by 5 bases, leaving 15 bases between them. The CDR3 consists of 15 residues. The CDR3 protein is CASSQKTGVLDTQYF. The CDR3 nucleotides are TGCGCCAGCAGTCAGAAGACGGGAGTGTTAGATACGCAGTATTTT.

The rearrangement links TRBV30 to TRBJ1-1; D is uncertain. CDR1 GTSNPN and CDR2 SVGIG come from the germline V gene (reference sequence). There are 13 residues in the CDR3. V was shortened by 3 bases and J by 5 bases, with 13 bases between the two germline ends. CDR3 sequence reads: CAWSPDGGTEAFF. CDR3 sequence (DNA): TGTGCCTGGAGCCCCGATGGAGGAACTGAAGCTTTCTTT.

This clone has only one observation. The chain links TRBV6-2 or TRBV6-3 to TRBJ2-1; TRBD2 aligns across 11 bases. CDR1 and CDR2 from the germline V gene are MNHEY and SVGEGT. The CDR3 has 15 residues. J gave up 7 bases and V 5 bases, and 7 bases lay outside the gene matches. The CDR3 region is CASSQTSGGFNEQFF. CDR3 DNA sequence: TGTGCCAGCAGTCAAACTAGCGGGGGTTTTAATGAGCAGTTCTTC.

The chain employs TRBV2 and TRBJ1-6; the D is unclear. Trimming left V 2 bases short and J 11 bases short, with 25 bases between. The CDR3 covers 18 residues. Germline V gene data show CDR1 as SNHLY and CDR2 as FYNNEI. CDR3 protein: CASSEKGTEGLTGTPLHF. The DNA for the CDR3 is TGTGCCAGCAGTGAAAAAGGCACAGAGGGTCTTACGGGGACACCCCTCCACTTT.

The gene calls are TRBV4-2 and TRBJ1-2; a possible D gene is TRBD1 (5 bases). Germline lookup yields CDR1 LGHNA and CDR2 YNFKEQ. V lost 4 bases to trimming and J lost 2 bases, with 11 bases between them. This CDR3 region has 14 residues. CDR3 DNA: TGTGCCAGCAGCCGAACGACAGACAACTATGGCTACACCTTC. Its translation: CASSRTTDNYGYTF.

CDR3 in amino acids: CASSPRQGYYEQYF. The CDR3 nucleotides are TGTGCCAGCAGCCCGCGACAGGGTTACTACGAGCAGTACTTC. The V call is TRBV4-2, the J call TRBJ2-7; TRBD1 matches 7 bases. Germline trimming cut 4 bases from V and 3 bases from J; bases unmatched to any gene: 6. CDR3 length: 14 amino acids. Germline CDR1 LGHNA, CDR2 YNFKEQ.